A single sample is the source of the 17 T cell receptor beta chains below, sequenced in a study of vaccination effects on CD4 cells after COVID-19. ViraFEST used viral peptide pools to expand antigen-specific CD4+ T cells before sequencing. Having been cultured for roughly 10 days, the cells underwent CD4+ T cell isolation. The cohort was immunized with two doses of either the BNT162b2 or mRNA-1273 vaccine. Their antigens remain unidentified. Using immunoSEQ multiplex PCR, the repertoire was profiled, and TCRdb retains in-frame clones only, with some absent. The sample holds 25,000 to 30,000 clones, 65% to 75% seen once. The specimen comprised CD4+ T cells from PBMCs cultured with HCoV-OC43 spike peptides, sampled after COVID-19 vaccination. Stated subset: HCoV-OC43 spike overlapping peptide pool stimulation. The receptor source for this set is a human donor who received a COVID-19 vaccine.

This chain connects TRBV5-8 to TRBJ2-7; 10 bases match TRBD2. From germline, CDR1 is SGHTS and CDR2 YDEGEE. V was pared by 7 bases and J by 3 bases, with 16 bases of the junction left unmatched. This CDR3 has 17 residues. The DNA of the CDR3 is TGTGCCAGCGGGCCCCTCGACGCCGGGACTAGCGTCTACGAGCAGTACTTC. This encodes CASGPLDAGTSVYEQYF.

This chain connects TRBV11-2 to TRBJ1-2; D may be TRBD1 (6 bases). Looked up from germline, CDR1 is SGHAT and CDR2 is FQNNGV. V lost 0 bases and J 7 bases, leaving 12 bases between the germline ends. The CDR3 sequence is 14 residues long. CDR3 sequence: CASSLDRGGGGYTF. The CDR3, as DNA: TGTGCCAGCAGCTTAGACAGGGGCGGAGGTGGCTACACCTTC.

The chain has TRBV5-5 and TRBJ1-5; 7 bases are a match to TRBD1. The CDR3 sequence is 18 residues long. The J segment lost 6 bases and the V segment lost 0 bases, leaving 15 bases of the junction unmatched. CDR1 and CDR2 from the germline V gene are SGHKS and YYEKEE (reference sequence). The CDR3 is CASSLGQGILRNGQPQHF. The CDR3 region has the DNA TGTGCCAGCAGCTTGGGACAGGGAATCTTAAGGAACGGTCAGCCCCAGCATTTT.

The chain carries TRBV9 and TRBJ1-3; TRBD1 matches at 7 bases. After removal of 0 bases from V and 9 bases from J, the junction contained 6 bases not matched to a gene. The germline gives CDR1 SGDLS, CDR2 YYNGEE. The CDR3 totals 14 residues. CDR3 coding DNA: TGTGCCAGCAGCGTAGGACAGGGCTTGAGCACCATATATTTT. Translating it yields CASSVGQGLSTIYF.

This clone appeared a single time. V usage is TRBV10-3 and J usage is TRBJ2-7; D is unclear. In germline, CDR1 is ENHRY, CDR2 SYGVKD. V was clipped by 10 bases and J by 3 bases, with 13 bases between them. This CDR3 contains 12 residues. The CDR3 nucleotides are TGTGCCAGTGGACCGGCCAACTACGAGCAGTACTTC. Residues: CASGPANYEQYF.

This sequence joins TRBV2 and TRBJ2-2, with a weak D call TRBD2 (5 bases). CDR3 length equals 13 residues. Per germline, CDR1 SNHLY and CDR2 FYNNEI. V was cut by 5 bases and J by 5 bases, with 9 bases left in between. The DNA for the CDR3 is TGTGCCAGCAGTACTAGAACTACCGGGGAGCTGTTTTTT. Translated, it gives CASSTRTTGELFF.

Here the CDR3 reads CASSSGSRGANVLTF. CDR3 DNA: TGTGCCAGCAGCTCAGGGTCGCGGGGGGCCAACGTCCTGACTTTC. The genes are TRBV5-4 and TRBJ2-6; possible D gene TRBD1, 5 bases. Per germline, CDR1 SGHNT and CDR2 YYREEE (reference sequence). This CDR3 has 15 residues. The V end was cut by 3 bases, the J end by 4 bases, with 11 bases between.

The genes are TRBV11-3 and TRBJ1-1; 8 nucleotides align to TRBD1. Germline CDR1 and CDR2: SGHNT and YENEEA. The V and J ends lost 2 bases and 1 base, in that order; junction bases with no gene match: 0. The CDR3 totals 14 residues. CDR3 DNA: TGTGCCAGCAGCTTACAGGGGGCGAACACTGAAGCTTTCTTT. Its translation is CASSLQGANTEAFF.

There are a few counts of this clone. This chain connects TRBV7-9 to TRBJ1-1; D is ambiguous. From germline, CDR1 is SEHNR and CDR2 FQNEAQ (reference sequence). There are 13 residues in the CDR3. Trimming removed 5 bases at V and 6 bases at J, with 13 bases between. The CDR3 region is CASSHGSRSEAFF. CDR3 DNA sequence: TGTGCCAGCAGCCACGGGAGCCGATCTGAAGCTTTCTTT.

The chain employs TRBV10-3 and TRBJ2-3; TRBD2 matches 11 bases. Germline CDR1 and CDR2: ENHRY and SYGVKD. This CDR3 contains 18 residues. V was clipped by 0 bases and J by 1 base; unmatched bases: 6. The CDR3 sequence is CAISESYPTSGGTDTQYF. The CDR3 DNA sequence: TGTGCCATCAGTGAGTCATACCCGACTAGCGGGGGCACAGATACGCAGTATTTT.

V usage is TRBV19 and J usage is TRBJ1-4; 9 positions match TRBD1. V gave up 6 bases and J gave up 1 base; unmatched junction bases: 6. This CDR3 comprises 16 residues. The V gene's germline CDR1 is LNHDA and CDR2 SQIVND (reference sequence). CDR3: CASSRQGGQTNEKLFF. CDR3 coding DNA: TGTGCCAGTAGCCGACAGGGGGGACAAACTAATGAAAAACTGTTTTTT.

In its sample, this clone was seen a few times. DNA of the CDR3: TGTGCCAGCAGTTACTCGAGTTCTGATCGTGGCTACACCTTC. Its protein is CASSYSSSDRGYTF. The chain uses TRBV6-6 and TRBJ1-2; D unclear. Germline CDR1 and CDR2: MNHNY and SVGAGI (reference sequence). The CDR3 sequence is 14 residues long. The V end lost 0 bases, the J end lost 7 bases, and 12 bases lay between the germline ends.

V usage is TRBV7-8 and J usage is TRBJ2-2; TRBD2 aligns across 8 bases. Trimming at V came to 5 bases and at J to 6 bases, leaving 11 bases not matched to a gene. CDR1 SGHVS and CDR2 FQNEAQ come from the germline V gene. This CDR3 is built from 16 residues. DNA for the CDR3: TGTGCCAGCAGCCTCAGCGGGACTAGACGTTCCGGGGAGCTGTTTTTT. It encodes CASSLSGTRRSGELFF.

The rearrangement joins TRBV29-1 to TRBJ1-1; possibly TRBD1 for D (6 bases). CDR1 and CDR2 (germline): SQVTM, ANQGSEA. CDR3 length: 14 amino acids. V was shortened by 3 bases and J by 1 base, with 12 bases between the two germline ends. The CDR3 reads CSVDGRGGNTEAFF. The CDR3 bases are TGCAGCGTTGATGGCCGAGGGGGGAACACTGAAGCTTTCTTT. The full variable domain, in which reference TRBV29-1 and TRBJ1-1 provide the parts outside the CDR3, is SAVISQKPSRDICQRGTSLTIQCQVDSQVTMMFWYRQQPGQSLTLIATANQGSEATYESGFVIDKFPISRPNLTFSTLTVSNMSPEDSSIYLCSVDGRGGNTEAFFGQGTRLTVV.

The J gene is TRBJ2-7, the V gene TRBV23-1; D is perhaps TRBD2 (6 bases). TRBV23-1 is reported as an ORF; its role is uncertain. The CDR3 spans 13 residues. The CDR3 loop is CGRGDGRDDEQYF. CDR3 DNA sequence: TGCGGACGCGGGGACGGTCGGGACGACGAGCAGTACTTC.

The V call is TRBV21-1, the J call TRBJ2-3; the tabulated D call, TRBD2, remains unverified against the DNA. TRBV21-1 is reported as a pseudogene. The CDR3 is made up of 17 amino acids. The chain's CDR3 is CASSKVWRVGSQDTQYF. Here the CDR3 DNA reads TGTGCCAGCAGCAAAGTTTGGCGGGTCGGGAGTCAAGATACGCAGTATTTT.

This CDR3 is CASSAMTGWGTEAFF. In DNA form, the CDR3 reads TGTGCCAGCAGCGCTATGACAGGATGGGGGACTGAAGCTTTCTTT. The chain joins TRBV7-8 to TRBJ1-1; the D gene is possibly TRBD1 (6 bases). This CDR3 is 15 amino acids long. Germline loops: CDR1 SGHVS, CDR2 FQNEAQ. V gave up 5 bases and J gave up 5 bases, with 18 bases separating them.